Presented here are 13 T cell receptor beta chains from one specimen sequenced in a study of shared clonotypes between healthy human individuals. TCRdb keeps only in-frame clones here, not all; method: immunoSEQ multiplex PCR. The sample has approximately 1.1 million clones; roughly 74% are singletons. Sequenced: memory CD4+ T cells from PBMCs. Regarding subset: CD45RA-negative fraction. These receptor sequences come from a man between 18 and 29 years old in good health. Some clones in this sample may be carry-over from other donors' samples.

V and J are TRBV14 and TRBJ2-7, with 9 bases matching TRBD1. The CDR3 runs to 13 residues. Losses at the gene ends were 2 bases for V and 10 bases for J; bases not matched to a gene: 6. From germline, CDR1 is SGHDN and CDR2 FVKESK. The CDR3 reads CASSQPGTGRQYF. The CDR3 DNA is TGTGCCAGCAGCCAACCCGGGACAGGGCGACAGTACTTC.

The V gene is TRBV5-4, the J gene TRBJ1-1; possible D gene TRBD1, 5 bases. This CDR3 is 14 amino acids long. Germline V gives CDR1 SGHNT, CDR2 YYREEE (reference sequence). V was pared by 0 bases and J by 5 bases, with 11 bases between. The CDR3 sequence: CASSLVGVSTEAFF. The CDR3 DNA reads as TGTGCCAGCAGCTTGGTGGGGGTTTCGACTGAAGCTTTCTTT. Looking up the rest from reference TRBV5-4 and TRBJ1-1 gives the full variable domain: ETGVTQSPTHLIKTRGQQVTLRCSSQSGHNTVSWYQQALGQGPQFIFQYYREEENGRGNFPPRFSGLQFPNYSSELNVNALELDDSALYLCASSLVGVSTEAFFGQGTRLTVV.

This clone was counted ten times or more. As DNA, the CDR3 is TGTGCCAGCAGCTTCGTTCAGGTGATTAACTATGGCTACACCTTC. This encodes CASSFVQVINYGYTF. The rearrangement uses TRBV7-9 and TRBJ1-2, with no clear D. The CDR3 covers 15 residues. V lost 3 bases, J lost 1 base, and 12 bases lay in between. Per the germline V gene, CDR1 is SEHNR and CDR2 is FQNEAQ (reference sequence). Complete variable domain (other parts from reference TRBV7-9 and TRBJ1-2): DTGVSQNPRHKITKRGQNVTFRCDPISEHNRLYWYRQTLGQGPEFLTYFQNEAQLEKSRLLSDRFSAERPKGSFSTLEIQRTEQGDSAMYLCASSFVQVINYGYTFGSGTRLTVV.

The chain recombines TRBV9 with TRBJ2-7; D possibly corresponds to TRBD1 (6 bases). This CDR3 comprises 13 residues. Trimming stripped 0 bases from V and 7 bases from J, with 11 bases between. In germline, CDR1 is SGDLS, CDR2 YYNGEE. In DNA form, the CDR3 reads TGTGCCAGCAGCGTAGGGACAAGGGGGGAGCAGTACTTC. Encoded protein: CASSVGTRGEQYF.

The rearrangement joins TRBV5-4 to TRBJ1-1; the D is unclear. CDR1 is SGHNT, CDR2 YYREEE, per germline (reference sequence). Trimming took off 2 bases at V and 1 base at J, with 9 bases between the two ends. This CDR3 has 14 residues. The DNA for the CDR3 is TGTGCCAGCAGCTTCGGGGTAGGGAACACTGAAGCTTTCTTT. Translation gives CASSFGVGNTEAFF.

The chain carries TRBV4-2 and TRBJ1-1, with TRBD1 as a possible D gene (5 bases). This CDR3 is 15 amino acids long. In germline, CDR1 is LGHNA, CDR2 YNFKEQ. Trimming left V 6 bases short and J 1 base short, with 15 bases between. The CDR3 DNA follows: TGTGCCAGCAGTATCCGGGACGTCGCGAACACTGAAGCTTTCTTT. Translating it yields CASSIRDVANTEAFF.

This clone was counted once. This may stem from a read error, because a much larger clone lies one nucleotide away. The sample contains more than one DNA sequence encoding this CDR3. The J gene is TRBJ1-2, the V gene TRBV28; D possibly corresponds to TRBD1 (5 bases). Germline V CDR1 and CDR2: MDHEN, SYDVKM. The CDR3 totals 12 residues. The V end was cut by 4 bases, the J end by 4 bases, with 7 bases between. CDR3 amino acids: CASSSDSYGYTF. The CDR3 region has the DNA TGTGCCAGCAGTTCAGACAGCTATGGCTACACCTTC.

V and J are TRBV18 and TRBJ2-1; 10 bases agree with TRBD2. The J segment lost 10 bases and the V segment lost 0 bases, leaving 3 bases of the junction unmatched. Per germline, CDR1 KGHSH and CDR2 LQKENI. The CDR3 is 14 residues long. CDR3 in amino acids: CASSPPSGRPEQFF. The CDR3, as DNA: TGTGCCAGCTCACCACCTAGCGGGAGGCCGGAGCAGTTCTTC.

The chain is built from TRBV4-1 and TRBJ1-5; D call uncertain. The CDR3 has 17 residues. The germline V and J ends were trimmed by 1 base and 0 bases, with 13 bases remaining between them. Per germline, CDR1 MGHRA and CDR2 YSYEKL. The CDR3 protein is CASSQVSGGYSNQPQHF. Written as DNA, the CDR3 is TGCGCCAGCAGCCAAGTATCAGGAGGTTATAGCAATCAGCCCCAGCATTTT.

As concerns this clone: The sample carries other DNA sequences with the same CDR3. The chain links TRBV27 to TRBJ2-7; 9 bases fit TRBD1. Trimming removed 5 bases from V and 4 bases from J; junction bases left unmatched: 9. The CDR3 sequence is 15 residues long. Germline lookup yields CDR1 MNHEY and CDR2 SMNVEV (reference sequence). In nucleotides, the CDR3 is TGTGCCAGCAGTCTAGGACAGGGGAGGGTATACGAGCAGTACTTC. This codes for CASSLGQGRVYEQYF.

The V call is TRBV28, the J call TRBJ2-3; no firm D call. CDR3 length equals 13 residues. Looked up from germline, CDR1 is MDHEN and CDR2 is SYDVKM. V lost 6 bases and J 0 bases, leaving 7 bases between the germline ends. The CDR3 loop is CASRSTSTDTQYF. The CDR3, as DNA: TGTGCCAGCAGGTCCACTAGCACAGATACGCAGTATTTT.

On this clone: The sample contains more than one DNA sequence encoding this CDR3. This chain joins TRBV2 and TRBJ2-1; D call uncertain. The length of the CDR3 is 11 residues. Germline V gene data show CDR1 as SNHLY and CDR2 as FYNNEI. V was clipped by 2 bases and J by 10 bases, with 6 bases between them. The CDR3 protein is CASSEYSEQFF. The CDR3 DNA is TGTGCCAGCAGTGAATACAGCGAGCAGTTCTTC.

Points on this clone: Other DNA sequences in the same sample also yield this CDR3. This sequence joins TRBV5-4 and TRBJ2-1; perhaps TRBD1 as D (5 bases). Trimming cost V 5 bases and J 3 bases, with 15 bases left between them. This CDR3 region has 15 residues. The V gene's germline CDR1 is SGHNT and CDR2 YYREEE (reference sequence). The CDR3 nucleotides are TGTGCCAGCAGTCCTACGGGTGACAGCTACAATGAGCAGTTCTTC. Its translation: CASSPTGDSYNEQFF.